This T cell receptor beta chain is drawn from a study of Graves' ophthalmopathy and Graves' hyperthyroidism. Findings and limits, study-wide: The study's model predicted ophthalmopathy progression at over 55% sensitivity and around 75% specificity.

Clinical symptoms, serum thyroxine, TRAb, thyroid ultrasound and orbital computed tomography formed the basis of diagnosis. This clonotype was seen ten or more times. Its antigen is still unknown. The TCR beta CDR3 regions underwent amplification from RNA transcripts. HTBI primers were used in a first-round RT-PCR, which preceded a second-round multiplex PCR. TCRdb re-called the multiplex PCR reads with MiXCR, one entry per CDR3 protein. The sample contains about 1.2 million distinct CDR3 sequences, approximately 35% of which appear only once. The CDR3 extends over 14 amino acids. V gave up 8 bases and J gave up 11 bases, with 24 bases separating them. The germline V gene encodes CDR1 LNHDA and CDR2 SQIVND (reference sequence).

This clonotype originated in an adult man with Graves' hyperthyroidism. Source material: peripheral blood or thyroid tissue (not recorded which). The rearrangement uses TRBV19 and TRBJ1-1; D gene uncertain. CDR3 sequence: CASRLEASDVGAFF. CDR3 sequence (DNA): TGTGCCAGTCGGCTAGAAGCCTCGGACGTCGGGGCTTTCTTT.